Below, 9 T cell receptor beta chains from the same sample are listed, as sequenced in a study of T-cell memory formation after mild COVID-19. TCRdb analysed the 5' RACE reads with MiXCR anew, one entry per CDR3 protein. The repertoire consists of 400,000 to 500,000 distinct CDR3 sequences, with 20% occurring once and the leading ten covering around 9.2%. Sequenced material: PBMCs or a T cell subset sorted from them (not recorded which). The source is an adult woman who had mild COVID-19 (a few samples of this study predate the infection). Cell type and time point are not known.

The rearrangement joins TRBV12-3 or TRBV12-4 to TRBJ2-7; the D gene could be TRBD1 or TRBD2 (5 bases each). This CDR3 has 15 amino acids. Trimming cost V 3 bases and J 0 bases, with 12 bases left between them. For the CDR3, the DNA is TGTGCCAGCAGTTTTGGGGACGGTTTCTCCTACGAGCAGTACTTC. Protein product: CASSFGDGFSYEQYF.

This clonotype was detected a few times. This chain uses TRBV4-3 with TRBJ2-2; D remains ambiguous. The V gene lost 4 bases and the J gene lost 3 bases, with 12 bases spanning the gap. From germline, CDR1 is LGHNA and CDR2 YSLEER. The CDR3 length is 15 residues. CDR3 sequence (DNA): TGCGCCAGCAGCCCATATGACTCCGACACCGGGGAGCTGTTTTTT. Its translation: CASSPYDSDTGELFF.

This chain uses TRBV20-1 with TRBJ2-1, with 9 bases lining up with TRBD1. J lost 11 bases, V lost 7 bases, and 18 bases had no gene match. Germline V gene data show CDR1 as DFQATT and CDR2 as SNEGSKA (reference sequence). This CDR3 comprises 15 residues. The CDR3 sequence is CSDRPTGGYLGKQFF. As DNA, the CDR3 is TGCAGTGATAGGCCCACAGGGGGCTATCTGGGTAAGCAGTTCTTC.

This chain links TRBV4-2 with TRBJ2-1; D is unresolved. Germline values: CDR1 LGHNA, CDR2 YNFKEQ. This CDR3 contains 14 residues. The ends were cut back, 5 bases at V and 4 bases at J, with 12 bases in the middle. The CDR3 coding sequence is TGTGCCAGCAGCACCCGTTTGGGTTACAATGAGCAGTTCTTC. Translation: CASSTRLGYNEQFF.

This clonotype appeared a few times. CDR3 bases: TGTGCCAGCAGCGTAGAATTCTCTGGAAACACCATATATTTT. Translated, it gives CASSVEFSGNTIYF. This chain uses TRBV9 with TRBJ1-3; D remains unclear. V shed 0 bases and J shed 0 bases, with 4 bases lying between them. This CDR3 comprises 14 residues. Per germline, CDR1 SGDLS and CDR2 YYNGEE.

The CDR3 loop reads CASSLGPVNPRTEAFF. Written as DNA, the CDR3 is TGCGCCAGCAGCTTGGGGCCAGTGAACCCGAGGACTGAAGCTTTCTTT. The gene calls are TRBV5-1 and TRBJ1-1; D gene unclear. With 0 bases removed from V and 5 bases from J, the gap between germline ends came to 17 bases. Germline lookup yields CDR1 SGHRS and CDR2 YFSETQ. CDR3 size: 16 residues.

The chain uses TRBV2 and TRBJ2-7, with TRBD1 identical over 8 bases. The CDR3 contains 14 residues. The ends lost 5 bases at V and 4 bases at J; junction bases unmatched: 7. CDR1 and CDR2 (germline): SNHLY, FYNNEI. This chain's CDR3 is CASSRQGSQYEQYF. The CDR3 DNA sequence: TGTGCCAGCAGTCGACAGGGGAGTCAGTACGAGCAGTACTTC.

The V call is TRBV5-1, the J call TRBJ2-1; D uncertain. Trimming cost V 4 bases and J 6 bases, with 11 bases left between them. Germline V gives CDR1 SGHRS, CDR2 YFSETQ. The CDR3 length is 13 residues. The CDR3 is CASSPPQSNEQFF. Written as DNA, the CDR3 is TGCGCCAGCAGCCCACCTCAAAGCAATGAGCAGTTCTTC. Drawing the rest from reference TRBV5-1 and TRBJ2-1, the complete variable domain is KAGVTQTPRYLIKTRGQQVTLSCSPISGHRSVSWYQQTPGQGLQFLFEYFSETQRNKGNFPGRFSGRQFSNSRSEMNVSTLELGDSALYLCASSPPQSNEQFFGPGTRLTVL.

In nucleotides, the CDR3 is TGTGCCAGCAGCTTACTCACGAACACTGAAGCTTTCTTT. Encoded protein: CASSLLTNTEAFF. The chain uses TRBV5-5 and TRBJ1-1; D is undetermined. Germline values: CDR1 SGHKS, CDR2 YYEKEE (reference sequence). V was cut by 2 bases and J by 1 base, with 6 bases left in between. The CDR3 spans 13 residues.